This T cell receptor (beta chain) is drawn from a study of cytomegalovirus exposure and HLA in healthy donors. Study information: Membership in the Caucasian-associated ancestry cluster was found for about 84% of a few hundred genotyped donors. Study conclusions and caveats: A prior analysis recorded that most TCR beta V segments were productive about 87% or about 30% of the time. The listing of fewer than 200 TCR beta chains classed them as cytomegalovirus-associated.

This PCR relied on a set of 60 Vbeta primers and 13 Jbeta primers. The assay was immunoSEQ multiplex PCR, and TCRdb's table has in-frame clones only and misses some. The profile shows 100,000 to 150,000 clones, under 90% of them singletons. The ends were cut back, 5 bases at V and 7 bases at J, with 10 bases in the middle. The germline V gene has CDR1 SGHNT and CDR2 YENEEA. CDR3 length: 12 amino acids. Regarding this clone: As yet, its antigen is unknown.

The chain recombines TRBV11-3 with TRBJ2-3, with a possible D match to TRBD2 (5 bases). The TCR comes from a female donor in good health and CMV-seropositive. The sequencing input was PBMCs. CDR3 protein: CASSRERNTQYF. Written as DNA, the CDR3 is TGTGCCAGCAGCCGGGAAAGAAATACGCAGTATTTT.